The 17 T cell receptor beta chains below come from one sample, sequenced in a study of cytomegalovirus exposure and HLA in healthy donors. 60 Vbeta and 13 Jbeta primers were used in PCR. Method: immunoSEQ multiplex PCR; TCRdb's copy keeps in-frame clones and lacks some. The sample gives 110,000 to 150,000 clones, around 9.7% of which show up once; less than 2% is in the top ten. The material sequenced was PBMCs. The receptors were sampled from a man aged 50 to 59 in good health and CMV-seronegative.

This clone was seen a few times. The J gene is TRBJ2-1, the V gene TRBV7-6; 8 bases match TRBD2. Trimming took 3 bases from V and 3 from J; bases not matched to a gene: 7. The germline V gene encodes CDR1 SGHVS and CDR2 FNYEAQ. The CDR3 has 16 amino acids. DNA for the CDR3: TGTGCCAGCAGCTTTATACTAGCGGTGGGCTACAATGAGCAGTTCTTC. The encoded protein is CASSFILAVGYNEQFF.

This chain links TRBV5-1 with TRBJ2-3, with D perhaps matching TRBD2 (6 bases). V was shortened by 0 bases and J by 2 bases, with 13 bases between the two germline ends. Germline V gene sequence: CDR1 SGHRS, CDR2 YFSETQ. This CDR3 spans 16 amino acids. For the CDR3, the DNA is TGCGCCAGCAGCTTGGTTTCGGGGGTACCCACAGATACGCAGTATTTT. This encodes CASSLVSGVPTDTQYF.

V gene TRBV5-1 combines with J gene TRBJ2-2; D gene uncertain. Germline V gives CDR1 SGHRS, CDR2 YFSETQ. Trimming pared 0 bases from V and 1 base from J, leaving 7 bases between. CDR3 length equals 15 residues. The CDR3 region has the DNA TGCGCCAGCAGCTTGGGACATCTGAACACCGGGGAGCTGTTTTTT. Encoded protein: CASSLGHLNTGELFF.

The rearrangement uses TRBV19 and TRBJ1-3, with a weak D call TRBD1 (6 bases). The germline CDR1 and CDR2 sequences are LNHDA and SQIVND (reference sequence). This CDR3 has 14 residues. V lost 10 bases and J lost 1, with 14 bases in between. The CDR3 region has the DNA TGTGCCACCGAAAGGGGACAATCTGGAAACACCATATATTTT. It specifies CATERGQSGNTIYF.

The chain is built from TRBV9 and TRBJ2-5; D is uncertain. This CDR3 has 15 residues. Deletions cut 0 bases from V and 3 bases from J, with 12 bases between. Germline V gives CDR1 SGDLS, CDR2 YYNGEE. Here the CDR3 DNA reads TGTGCCAGCAGCGTAGCTACGAGACTCGAAGAGACCCAGTACTTC. Translated: CASSVATRLEETQYF.

The chain employs TRBV6-1 and TRBJ2-7; 10 bases align to TRBD2. This CDR3 is built from 13 residues. The germline V gene has CDR1 MNHNS and CDR2 SASEGT. The junction had 3 bases not matched to a gene; V was cut back by 7 bases and J by 3 bases. The DNA for the CDR3 is TGTGCCAGCATAGCGGGGGGCCTCTACGAGCAGTACTTC. This codes for CASIAGGLYEQYF.

The V and J genes are TRBV5-1 and TRBJ1-1; 9 positions agree with TRBD1. Losses at the gene ends were 2 bases for V and 3 bases for J; bases not matched to a gene: 8. The CDR3 covers 16 residues. Germline loops: CDR1 SGHRS, CDR2 YFSETQ. Here the CDR3 reads CASSFGQGIWDTEAFF. As DNA, the CDR3 is TGCGCCAGCAGCTTCGGACAGGGGATATGGGACACTGAAGCTTTCTTT.

This clone was seen more than once but under ten times. The rearrangement uses TRBV27 and TRBJ2-7; the D gene is possibly TRBD2 (6 bases). The CDR3 loop spans 15 amino acids. With 7 bases removed from V and 0 bases from J, the gap between germline ends came to 16 bases. Germline CDR1 MNHEY, CDR2 SMNVEV (reference sequence). CDR3 nucleotide sequence: TGTGCCAGCACCTCGGCGGGGTCTCCCTCCTACGAGCAGTACTTC. Translated: CASTSAGSPSYEQYF.

This clone was observed a few times. V gene TRBV4-2 combines with J gene TRBJ2-3, with D perhaps matching TRBD1 (5 bases). This CDR3 has 15 amino acids. In germline, CDR1 is LGHNA, CDR2 YNFKEQ. V gave up 6 bases and J gave up 4 bases, with 17 bases separating them. CDR3 sequence reads: CASRGRRPQADTQYF. Here the CDR3 DNA reads TGTGCCAGCAGGGGGCGCAGACCCCAGGCAGATACGCAGTATTTT.

The chain has TRBV19 and TRBJ2-7, with a possible D match to TRBD1 (5 bases). The length of the CDR3 is 14 residues. CDR1 LNHDA and CDR2 SQIVND come from the germline V gene (reference sequence). The V gene lost 7 bases and the J gene lost 0 bases, with 13 bases spanning the gap. The DNA of the CDR3 is TGTGCCAGTACCATGACAGTAACCTCCTACGAGCAGTACTTC. Amino acids: CASTMTVTSYEQYF.

A note on this clone: One end of the junction fails to match germline, which may point to a read error. The genes are TRBV9 and TRBJ2-3; 7 nucleotides line up with TRBD2. The length of the CDR3 is 17 residues. CDR1 is SGDLS and CDR2 is YYNGEE in the germline V gene. In nucleotides, the CDR3 is TGTGCCAGCAGCGTAGGGTCGGGGGGACGCAACACAGATAAGCAGTATTTT. It yields the protein CASSVGSGGRNTDKQYF.

This chain links TRBV5-1 with TRBJ1-2; D possibly corresponds to TRBD1 (5 bases). The CDR3 has 13 residues. With 2 bases removed from V and 4 bases from J, the gap between germline ends came to 9 bases. CDR1 SGHRS and CDR2 YFSETQ come from the germline V gene. CDR3 coding DNA: TGCGCCAGCAGCTTCAGGGATACCTATGGCTACACCTTC. Amino acids: CASSFRDTYGYTF.

The rearrangement joins TRBV6-5 to TRBJ1-6; TRBD1 is a possible D gene (6 bases). Germline V gene sequence: CDR1 MNHEY, CDR2 SVGAGI. The V end lost 6 bases, the J end lost 10 bases, and 19 bases lay between the germline ends. This CDR3 is built from 15 residues. The CDR3 region has the DNA TGTGCCAGCAGCCAAACTACAGGGTCAGAATCACCCCTCCACTTT. Its protein product is CASSQTTGSESPLHF.

The chain is built from TRBV16 and TRBJ2-2; 12 bases match TRBD1. There are 18 residues in the CDR3. The V gene end was trimmed by 4 bases and the J gene end by 2 bases; junction bases not matched to a gene: 8. Germline V gene lookup returns CDR1 KGHSY and CDR2 FQNENV. The CDR3 region has the DNA TGTGCCAGCAGCCGAAGTCCGGGGACAGGGGGCAACACCGGGGAGCTGTTTTTT. It is translated as CASSRSPGTGGNTGELFF.

This clone was seen a few times. The chain combines TRBV7-2 with TRBJ1-2, with D tentatively TRBD1 (5 bases). V gave up 1 base and J gave up 4 bases, with 13 bases separating them. CDR1 is SGHTA, CDR2 FQGNSA, per germline. CDR3 size: 15 residues. CDR3 sequence reads: CASSLDSDSPYGYTF. The CDR3 nucleotides read TGTGCCAGCAGCTTAGATTCCGACAGCCCCTATGGCTACACCTTC.

This clone has more than one count but fewer than ten. The chain is built from TRBV27 and TRBJ2-7, with 8 bases that match TRBD2. This CDR3 has 12 amino acids. Germline CDR1 reads MNHEY; CDR2 reads SMNVEV (reference sequence). V trimming: 6 bases; J trimming: 7 bases; junction bases outside the gene matches: 5. CDR3 DNA: TGTGCCAGCAGCGTCCGGGGGGGAGAGCAGTACTTC. Translation: CASSVRGGEQYF.

The chain links TRBV19 to TRBJ1-5; D remains ambiguous. Germline CDR1 LNHDA, CDR2 SQIVND (reference sequence). This CDR3 spans 18 amino acids. V gave up 0 bases and J gave up 6 bases, with 21 bases separating them. The DNA for the CDR3 is TGTGCCAGTAGTATAGATCTTTCGAAAGAGTCTTCCGGTCAGCCCCAGCATTTT. Protein sequence: CASSIDLSKESSGQPQHF.